This T cell receptor (beta chain) was profiled in a study of OX40 agonist ivuxolimab in advanced cancers. From germline, CDR1 is SGHNT and CDR2 YENEEA. V lost 3 bases, J lost 6 bases, and 10 bases stayed unmatched. The length of the CDR3 is 17 residues. Libraries were prepared by immunoSEQ multiplex PCR; TCRdb keeps only in-frame clonotypes and omits some of them. The sample comprises about 80,000 clones, around nine tenths of which are singletons, and around 4.4% rests with the top ten. The chain carries TRBV11-3 and TRBJ2-1; 11 bases map to TRBD2. Specimen: CD4+ or CD8+ T cells sorted from blood, collected in a trial of the OX40 agonist ivuxolimab. The sequence derives from an adult with an advanced solid tumor such as melanoma, head and neck, liver or kidney cancer. The CDR3 region is CASSFDVAGGLINEQFF. The CDR3, as DNA: TGTGCCAGCAGCTTCGACGTAGCGGGAGGGCTTATCAATGAGCAGTTCTTC.